Included here is one T cell receptor beta chain sequence, with context. The repertoire was sequenced with immunoSEQ multiplex PCR; TCRdb's copy has only in-frame clones and lacks some. The sample holds about 100,000 clones, approximately 93% seen once. The germline gives CDR1 SNHLY, CDR2 FYNNEI. This CDR3 has 16 amino acids. The junction had 12 bases not matched to a gene; V was cut back by 6 bases and J by 4 bases. These data belong to a study of blood T cell repertoires in COVID-19. Study information: Sources were T cells, B-cell-depleted T cells, or PBMCs; the material itself was cDNA or gDNA.

This clonotype was obtained from a man aged 45-65 years with active COVID-19. What was sequenced was peripheral blood. The chain has TRBV2 and TRBJ2-5; 9 bases are shared with TRBD2. The CDR3 DNA reads as TGTGCCAGCAGCGAGGGGCTAGCGGGATCTCCAGAGACCCAGTACTTC. Translating it yields CASSEGLAGSPETQYF.